This TCR beta chain was identified in a study of blood T cell repertoires in COVID-19. Data came from immunoSEQ multiplex PCR; TCRdb stores just in-frame clones and leaves some out. The data show 370,000 or so clones, with roughly 86% seen just once and 0.85% to 1.3% held by the top ten. This clone was recorded once. The germline gives CDR1 LNHNV, CDR2 YYDKDF (reference sequence). The length of the CDR3 is 14 residues. V lost 5 bases and J lost 9; bases outside the gene matches: 13. The clonotype was recovered from a human donor with acute or convalescent COVID-19. The donor label of this sample is uncertain. This chain links TRBV15 with TRBJ2-7; 7 bases are shared with TRBD1. Sequenced: peripheral blood. Written as DNA, the CDR3 is TGTGCCACCAGCGCCTCCGGGACAGCCCTGGCGCAGTACTTC. Protein: CATSASGTALAQYF.